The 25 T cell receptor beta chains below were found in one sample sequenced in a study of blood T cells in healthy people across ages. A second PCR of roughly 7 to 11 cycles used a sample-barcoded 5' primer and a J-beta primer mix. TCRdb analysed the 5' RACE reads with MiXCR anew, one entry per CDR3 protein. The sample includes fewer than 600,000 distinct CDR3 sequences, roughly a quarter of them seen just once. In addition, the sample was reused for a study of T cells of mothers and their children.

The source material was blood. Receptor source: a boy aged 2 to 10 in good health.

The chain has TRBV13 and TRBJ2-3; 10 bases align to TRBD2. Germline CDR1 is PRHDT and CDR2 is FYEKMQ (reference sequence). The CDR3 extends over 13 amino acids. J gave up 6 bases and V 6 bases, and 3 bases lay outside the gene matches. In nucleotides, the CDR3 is TGTGCCAGCAGGCTAGCGGGAGTGGATACGCAGTATTTT. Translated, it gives CASRLAGVDTQYF.

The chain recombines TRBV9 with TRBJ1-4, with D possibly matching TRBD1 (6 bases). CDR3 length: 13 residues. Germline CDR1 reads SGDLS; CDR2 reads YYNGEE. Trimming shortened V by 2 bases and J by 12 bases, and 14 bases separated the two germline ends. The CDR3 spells CASSVSSRGELFF. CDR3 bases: TGTGCCAGCAGCGTTAGTTCGAGGGGGGAACTGTTTTTT.

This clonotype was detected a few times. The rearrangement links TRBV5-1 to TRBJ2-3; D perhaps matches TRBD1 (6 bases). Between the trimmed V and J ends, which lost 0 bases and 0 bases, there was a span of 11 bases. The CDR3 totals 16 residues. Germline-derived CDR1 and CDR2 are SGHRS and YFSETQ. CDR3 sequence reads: CASSLEVGTSTDTQYF. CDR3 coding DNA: TGCGCCAGCAGCTTGGAGGTCGGGACAAGCACAGATACGCAGTATTTT.

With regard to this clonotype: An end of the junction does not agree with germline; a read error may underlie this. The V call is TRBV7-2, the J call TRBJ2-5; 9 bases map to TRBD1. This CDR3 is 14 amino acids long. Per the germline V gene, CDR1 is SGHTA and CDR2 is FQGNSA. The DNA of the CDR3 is TGTGCCTGCAGCTTTCGACAGGGGGGTGAGACCCAGTACTTC. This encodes CACSFRQGGETQYF.

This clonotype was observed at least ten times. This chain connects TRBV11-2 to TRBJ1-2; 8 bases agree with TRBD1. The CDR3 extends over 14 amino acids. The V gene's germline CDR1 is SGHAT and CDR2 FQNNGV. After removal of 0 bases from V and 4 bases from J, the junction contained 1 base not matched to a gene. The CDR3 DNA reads TGTGCCAGCAGCTTAGAGGGGACAGGCTATGGCTACACCTTC. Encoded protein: CASSLEGTGYGYTF.

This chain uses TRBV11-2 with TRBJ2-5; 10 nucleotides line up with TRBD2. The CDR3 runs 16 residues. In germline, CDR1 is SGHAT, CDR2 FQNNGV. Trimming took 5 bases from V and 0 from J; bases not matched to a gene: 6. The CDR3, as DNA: TGTGCCAGCAGCAATAGCGGGAGGCGGTACCAAGAGACCCAGTACTTC. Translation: CASSNSGRRYQETQYF. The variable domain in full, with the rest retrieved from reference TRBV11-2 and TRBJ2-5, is EAGVAQSPRYKIIEKRQSVAFWCNPISGHATLYWYQQILGQGPKLLIQFQNNGVVDDSQLPKDRFSAERLKGVDSTLKIQPAKLEDSAVYLCASSNSGRRYQETQYFGPGTRLLVL.

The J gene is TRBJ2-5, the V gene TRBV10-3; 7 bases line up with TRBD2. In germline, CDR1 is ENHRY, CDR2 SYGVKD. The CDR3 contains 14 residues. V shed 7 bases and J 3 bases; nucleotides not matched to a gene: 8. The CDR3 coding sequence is TGTGCCATCATGGGTGGACTAGGGAAAGAGACCCAGTACTTC. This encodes CAIMGGLGKETQYF.

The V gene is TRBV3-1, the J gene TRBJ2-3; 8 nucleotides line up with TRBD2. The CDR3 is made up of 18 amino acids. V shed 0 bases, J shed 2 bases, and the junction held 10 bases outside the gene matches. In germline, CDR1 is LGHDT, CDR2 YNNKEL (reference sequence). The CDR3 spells CASSQDLRGGGTTDTQYF. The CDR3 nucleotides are TGTGCCAGCAGCCAAGATTTGCGTGGCGGGGGGACCACAGATACGCAGTATTTT.

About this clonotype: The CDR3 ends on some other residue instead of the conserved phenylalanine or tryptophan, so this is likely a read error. CDR3 protein: CATGSVGNTIYL. The CDR3 DNA reads TGTGCGACGGGCAGCGTTGGAAACACCATATATCTT. V usage is TRBV7-9 and J usage is TRBJ1-3, with D uncertain. Germline CDR1 is SEHNR and CDR2 is FQNEAQ (reference sequence). The CDR3 length is 12 residues.

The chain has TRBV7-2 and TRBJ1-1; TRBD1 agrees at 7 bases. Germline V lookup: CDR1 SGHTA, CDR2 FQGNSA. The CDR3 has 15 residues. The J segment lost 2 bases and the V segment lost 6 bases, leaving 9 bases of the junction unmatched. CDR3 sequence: CASRQQGYENTEAFF. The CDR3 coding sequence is TGTGCCAGCAGACAACAGGGGTACGAAAACACTGAAGCTTTCTTT.

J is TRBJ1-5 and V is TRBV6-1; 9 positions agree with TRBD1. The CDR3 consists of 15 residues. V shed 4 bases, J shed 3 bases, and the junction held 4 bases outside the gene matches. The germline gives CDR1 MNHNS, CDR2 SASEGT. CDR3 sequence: CASSGGQGYNQPQHF. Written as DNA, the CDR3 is TGTGCCAGCAGTGGGGGACAGGGCTACAATCAGCCCCAGCATTTT.

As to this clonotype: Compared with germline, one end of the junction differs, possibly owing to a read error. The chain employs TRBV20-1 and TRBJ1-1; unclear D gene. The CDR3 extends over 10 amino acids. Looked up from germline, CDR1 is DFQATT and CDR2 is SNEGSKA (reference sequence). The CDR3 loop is CSAYDTEASF. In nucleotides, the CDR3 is TGCAGTGCTTACGACACTGAAGCTTCCTTT.

The CDR3 DNA reads as TGCGCCAGCAGCTCGGGACACGCGCTTGGGAGTAATTCACCCCTCCACTTT. Its protein product is CASSSGHALGSNSPLHF. The chain uses TRBV5-1 and TRBJ1-6; tentative D call: TRBD1 (6 bases). Germline loops: CDR1 SGHRS, CDR2 YFSETQ. V was clipped by 3 bases and J by 6 bases, with 19 bases between them. This CDR3 contains 17 residues.

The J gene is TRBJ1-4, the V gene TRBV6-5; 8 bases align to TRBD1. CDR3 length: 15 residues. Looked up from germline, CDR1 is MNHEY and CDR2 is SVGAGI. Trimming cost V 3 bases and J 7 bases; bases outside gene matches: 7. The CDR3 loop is CASSYTGGQSEKLFF. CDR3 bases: TGTGCCAGCAGTTATACAGGGGGACAGAGTGAAAAACTGTTTTTT.

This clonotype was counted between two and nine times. Here the CDR3 DNA reads TGTGCCAGCAGCTTAGTGTATAGTGAGACTAGCACAGATACGCAGTATTTT. It yields the protein CASSLVYSETSTDTQYF. This rearrangement joins TRBV7-2 to TRBJ2-3; D remains ambiguous. Trimming left V 1 base short and J 0 bases short, with 14 bases between. Germline values: CDR1 SGHTA, CDR2 FQGNSA. The CDR3 sequence is 17 residues long.

CDR3 in amino acids: CASSKPQGGADTQYF. The CDR3 DNA is TGCGCCAGCAGCAAACCCCAGGGGGGGGCAGATACGCAGTATTTT. The chain recombines TRBV5-1 with TRBJ2-3; D is possibly TRBD1 or TRBD2 (7 bases each). The CDR3 is 15 amino acids. Trimming pared 4 bases from V and 4 bases from J, leaving 16 bases between. Germline values: CDR1 SGHRS, CDR2 YFSETQ.

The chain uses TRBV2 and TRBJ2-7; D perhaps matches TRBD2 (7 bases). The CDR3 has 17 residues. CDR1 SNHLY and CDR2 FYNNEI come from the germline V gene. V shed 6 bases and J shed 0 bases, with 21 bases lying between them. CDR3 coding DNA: TGTGCCAGCAGGATGGGGGGGGCCCACTTGAACTCCTACGAGCAGTACTTC. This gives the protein CASRMGGAHLNSYEQYF.

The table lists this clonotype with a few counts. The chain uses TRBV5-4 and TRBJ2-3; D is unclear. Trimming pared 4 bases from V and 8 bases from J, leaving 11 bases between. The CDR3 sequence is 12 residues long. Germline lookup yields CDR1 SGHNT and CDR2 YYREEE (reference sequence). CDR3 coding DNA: TGTGCCAGCAGCCCGGCTGACCTTACGCAGTATTTT. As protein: CASSPADLTQYF.

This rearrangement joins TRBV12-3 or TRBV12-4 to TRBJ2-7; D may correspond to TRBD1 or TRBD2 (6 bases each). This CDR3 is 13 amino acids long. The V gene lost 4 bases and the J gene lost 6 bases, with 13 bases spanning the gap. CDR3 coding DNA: TGTGCCAGCAGTTCGTGGGGGGCGGGCGAGCAGTACTTC. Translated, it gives CASSSWGAGEQYF.

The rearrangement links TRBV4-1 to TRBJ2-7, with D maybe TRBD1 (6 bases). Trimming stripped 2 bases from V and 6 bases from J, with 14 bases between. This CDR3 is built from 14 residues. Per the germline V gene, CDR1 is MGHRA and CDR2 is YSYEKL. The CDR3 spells CASSQSGGQPEQYF. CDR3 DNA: TGCGCCAGCAGCCAAAGCGGAGGACAGCCCGAGCAGTACTTC.

The chain's CDR3 is CATSRDQSWEKLFF. The CDR3 DNA reads TGTGCCACCAGCAGAGATCAGAGTTGGGAAAAACTGTTTTTT. This chain joins TRBV15 and TRBJ1-4; D is ambiguous. V was shortened by 0 bases and J by 8 bases, with 10 bases between the two germline ends. The CDR3 extends over 14 amino acids. Germline V gene data show CDR1 as LNHNV and CDR2 as YYDKDF (reference sequence).

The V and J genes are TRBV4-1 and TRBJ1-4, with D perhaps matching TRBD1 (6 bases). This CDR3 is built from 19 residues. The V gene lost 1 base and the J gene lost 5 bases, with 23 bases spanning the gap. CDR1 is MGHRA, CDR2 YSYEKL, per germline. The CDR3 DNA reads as TGCGCCAGCAGCCAAGTCAACAGGGCGTACCGACCAGGAAATGAAAAACTGTTTTTT. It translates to CASSQVNRAYRPGNEKLFF.

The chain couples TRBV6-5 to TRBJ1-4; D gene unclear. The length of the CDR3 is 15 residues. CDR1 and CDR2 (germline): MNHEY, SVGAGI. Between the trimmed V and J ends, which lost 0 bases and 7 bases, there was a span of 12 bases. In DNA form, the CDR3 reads TGTGCCAGCAGTTACTCGGGGAGTCGGGGTGAAAAACTGTTTTTT. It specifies CASSYSGSRGEKLFF.

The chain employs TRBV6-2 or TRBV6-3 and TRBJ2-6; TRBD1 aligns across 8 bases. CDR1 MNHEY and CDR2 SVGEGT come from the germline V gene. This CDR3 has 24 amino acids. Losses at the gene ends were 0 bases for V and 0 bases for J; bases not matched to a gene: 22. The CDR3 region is CASSYSRVRDRRPSENSGANVLTF. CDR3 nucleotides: TGTGCCAGCAGTTACTCGAGGGTTAGGGACAGGCGACCCTCGGAAAACTCTGGGGCCAACGTCCTGACTTTC.

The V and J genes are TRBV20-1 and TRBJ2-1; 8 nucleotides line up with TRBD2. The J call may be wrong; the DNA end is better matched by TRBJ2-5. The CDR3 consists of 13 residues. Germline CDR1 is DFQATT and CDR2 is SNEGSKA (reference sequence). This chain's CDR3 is CSARSGSGGTQYF. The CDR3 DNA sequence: TGCAGTGCTAGGAGCGGGAGTGGAGGGACCCAGTACTTC.